These 4 T cell receptor beta chains were all obtained from the same sample, sequenced in a study of a mutant IDH1 vaccine in newly diagnosed glioma. Their antigens remain unidentified. The time point: week 11, during vaccination. Topical imiquimod was applied with each vaccine dose, which held 300 ug of mutant IDH1 20-mer peptide. Sequencing was performed with immunoSEQ multiplex PCR; in TCRdb, only in-frame clones are kept and a portion is missing. The table shows about 62,000 clones, with around 89% occurring only once. Material: PBMCs, obtained from a glioma patient whose treatment included an IDH1 peptide vaccine. The receptors here all came from a man aged 40-50 years with glioma.

This clone was counted a single time. This sequence joins TRBV4-1 and TRBJ1-2; D is undetermined. CDR1 and CDR2 (germline): MGHRA, YSYEKL. V lost 0 bases and J lost 1, with 15 bases in between. The CDR3 length is 17 residues. CDR3 sequence: CASSQDNTRSGNYGYTF. CDR3 coding DNA: TGCGCCAGCAGCCAAGATAACACGCGGAGCGGTAACTATGGCTACACCTTC.

The rearrangement links TRBV2 to TRBJ2-7; D is unclear. V lost 4 bases and J 5 bases, leaving 18 bases between the germline ends. Looked up from germline, CDR1 is SNHLY and CDR2 is FYNNEI. The CDR3 has 15 residues. CDR3 coding DNA: TGTGCCAGCAGTGGAAGGCGGCTGGGTACTGACGAGCAGTACTTC. It codes for CASSGRRLGTDEQYF.

The chain couples TRBV29-1 to TRBJ2-2; 7 bases agree with TRBD1. There are 14 residues in the CDR3. Germline V gene lookup returns CDR1 SQVTM and CDR2 ANQGSEA. The V gene end was trimmed by 7 bases and the J gene end by 8 bases; junction bases not matched to a gene: 13. The CDR3 DNA reads as TGCAGCGCGATAGTGACAGGGTTAGTGGGGGAGCTGTTTTTT. Protein sequence: CSAIVTGLVGELFF.

This chain links TRBV19 with TRBJ2-2, with 8 bases fitting TRBD1. V lost 5 bases and J lost 5; bases outside the gene matches: 7. The germline gives CDR1 LNHDA, CDR2 SQIVND (reference sequence). The CDR3 sequence is 15 residues long. The CDR3 bases are TGTGCCAGTAGTCTCGGACAGGGTGGTACCGGGGAGCTGTTTTTT. It specifies CASSLGQGGTGELFF.